The TCR beta chain described here comes from a study of blood T cells in healthy people across ages. General study results and limits: Both naive CD4+ cell counts and diversity were greater in long-lived donors than in aged donors.

PCR was performed a second time for about 7 to 11 cycles using a sample-barcoded 5' primer and a J-beta primer mix. Every cDNA molecule carried a tag from a template-switch adaptor bearing 12 random nucleotides. Via MiXCR, TCRdb re-called the 5' RACE reads, giving one row per CDR3 protein. The repertoire holds approximately 1,000,000 distinct CDR3 sequences, with roughly two fifths as singletons. It was about 9.4 milliliters of peripheral blood that were drawn from each donor. At least 5 micrograms of total RNA were extracted per sample. A note on this clonotype: Its cognate antigen is unknown.

The sequence was obtained from a man younger than 30 in good health. The sample taken for sequencing was blood.

CDR3 sequence reads: CASSESGRGTYNEQFF. The CDR3 DNA reads as TGTGCCAGCAGTGAGAGTGGCCGGGGGACATACAATGAGCAGTTCTTC. V and J are TRBV2 and TRBJ2-1, with D perhaps assigned TRBD1 or TRBD2 (6 bases each). V lost 3 bases and J 4 bases, leaving 16 bases between the germline ends. Germline-derived CDR1 and CDR2 are SNHLY and FYNNEI. The CDR3 has 16 amino acids. The full variable domain, completed using reference TRBV2 and TRBJ2-1, is EPEVTQTPSHQVTQMGQEVILRCVPISNHLYFYWYRQILGQKVEFLVSFYNNEISEKSEIFDDQFSVERPDGSNFTLKIRSTKLEDSAMYFCASSESGRGTYNEQFFGPGTRLTVL.